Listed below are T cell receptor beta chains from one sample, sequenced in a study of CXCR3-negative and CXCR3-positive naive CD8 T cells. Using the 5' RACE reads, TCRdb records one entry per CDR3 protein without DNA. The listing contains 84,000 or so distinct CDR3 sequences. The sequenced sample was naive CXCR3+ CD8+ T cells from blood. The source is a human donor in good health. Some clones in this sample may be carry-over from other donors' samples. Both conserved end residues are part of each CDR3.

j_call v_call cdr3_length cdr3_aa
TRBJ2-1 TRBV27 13 CASSLFGNNEQFF
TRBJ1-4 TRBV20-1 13 CSARQGEWEKLFF
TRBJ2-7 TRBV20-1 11 CSAGTSDEQYF
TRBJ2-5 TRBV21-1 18 CASSKDSDRVKHQETQYF
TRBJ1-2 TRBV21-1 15 CASSKDKNLGYGYTF
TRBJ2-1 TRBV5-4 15 CASSILRDSYNEQFF
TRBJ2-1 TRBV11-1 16 CASSLEGDWGHNEQFF
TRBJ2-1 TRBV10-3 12 CAISTGTNEQFF
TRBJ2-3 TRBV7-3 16 CASSLGAGGPADTQYF
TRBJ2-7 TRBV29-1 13 CSVEEGVDYEQYF
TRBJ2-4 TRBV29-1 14 CSVEDRGRRNIQYF
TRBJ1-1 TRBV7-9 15 CASVPSGTANTEAFF
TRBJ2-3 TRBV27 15 CASSGGLRYFDTQYF
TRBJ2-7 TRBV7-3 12 CASSLTGGEQYF
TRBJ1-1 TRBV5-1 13 CASSHYGRLEAFF
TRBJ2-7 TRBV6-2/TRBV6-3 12 CASSFGVYEQYF
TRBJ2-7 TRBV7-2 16 CASSLAGGVPPYEQYF
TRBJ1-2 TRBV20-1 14 CSAYPTGVSYGYTF
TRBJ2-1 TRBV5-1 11 CASSGDNEQFF
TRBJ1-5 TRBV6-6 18 CASSYNNRGRASNQPQHF
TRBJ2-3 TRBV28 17 CASSTNSDRLGTDTQYF
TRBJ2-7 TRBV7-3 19 CASSLAPETGLEVGGEQYF
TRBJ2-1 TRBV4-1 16 CASSLRVESLYNEQFF
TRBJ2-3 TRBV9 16 CASSPGAATSTDTQYF
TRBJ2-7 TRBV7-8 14 CASSLSGSSYEQYF
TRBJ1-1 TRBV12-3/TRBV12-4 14 CASSPDRLNTEAFF
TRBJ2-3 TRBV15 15 CATRTGTGGTDTQYF
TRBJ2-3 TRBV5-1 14 CASSLGALGDTQYF
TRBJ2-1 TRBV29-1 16 CSVVGGRQGFSNEQFF